Listed below are T cell receptor beta chains from one sample, sequenced in a study of patients and donors after allogeneic stem cell transplantation. TCRdb analysed the RT-PCR reads with MiXCR anew, one entry per CDR3 protein. The repertoire holds hundreds of thousands of distinct CDR3 sequences, with 16% as singletons. Material for sequencing was blood, either unsorted or a sorted T cell fraction (not recorded which). The receptors stem from a human donor who was either an allogeneic HSCT recipient or a stem cell or donor lymphocyte infusion donor (not recorded which). It is not recorded whose cells these are; they may come from a transplant donor. Both conserved end residues are part of each CDR3. Each record gives: clone size, D gene, J gene, V gene, CDR3 DNA, CDR3 protein. D genes are given only for firm matches. Only part of the rows carry a size: once, few, many, or a class if the clone is expanded.

>many|.|TRBJ2-7|TRBV30
TGTGCCTGGAGTGTACGGGGAACCAGCGAGCAGTACTTC
CAWSVRGTSEQYF
>.|.|TRBJ1-2|TRBV20-1
TGCAGTGCTAGTGATTCAGGATATGGCTACACCTTC
CSASDSGYGYTF
>.|.|TRBJ2-5|TRBV10-3
TGTGCCATCAGTGAGTCGACGGTGTGGGAGCAGGAGACCCAGTACTTC
CAISESTVWEQETQYF
>.|TRBD1|TRBJ1-1|TRBV6-1
TGTGCCAGCACCCAGACAGGGTCCCACACTGAAGCTTTCTTT
CASTQTGSHTEAFF
>.|TRBD1|TRBJ2-7|TRBV27
TGTGCCAGCAGTTTCACAGGGGCGTTCGAGCAGTACTTC
CASSFTGAFEQYF
>many|TRBD2|TRBJ2-7|TRBV10-3
TGTGCCATCAGTCGCGGGGGAGGAGTATTCGAGCAGTACTTC
CAISRGGGVFEQYF
>.|TRBD1|TRBJ2-2|TRBV5-8
TGTGCCAGCAGCTTGGGACAGGGGATCACCGGGGAGCTGTTTTTT
CASSLGQGITGELFF
>few|.|TRBJ2-7|TRBV18
TGTGCCAGCTCCCTACAGAGTCCCTACGAGCAGTACTTC
CASSLQSPYEQYF
>many|.|TRBJ2-1|TRBV20-1
TGCAGTGCTAGACCTCGGACAGTAGTTAATGAGCAGTTCTTC
CSARPRTVVNEQFF
>.|.|TRBJ1-5|TRBV5-1
TGCGCCAGCAGACAGGCTAGCAATCAGCCCCAGCATTTT
CASRQASNQPQHF
>.|.|TRBJ1-2|TRBV5-5
TGTGCCAGCAGCTTGGAGGTAGGGAGGGACTATGGCTACACCTTC
CASSLEVGRDYGYTF
>few|TRBD1|TRBJ2-1|TRBV20-1
TGCAGTGCTAGAGTACAGGGGTGGGAGCAGTTCTTC
CSARVQGWEQFF
>few|TRBD2|TRBJ2-7|TRBV6-1
TGTGCCAGCACCCGACTAGCGGGGGGCAGGAGCTCCTACGAGCAGTACTTC
CASTRLAGGRSSYEQYF
>few|.|TRBJ2-5|TRBV5-6
TGTGCCAGCAGCTTGCTTTCAGGCAACCAAGAGACCCAGTACTTC
CASSLLSGNQETQYF
>few|.|TRBJ1-5|TRBV25-1
TGTGCCAGCAGTGAATCGGGGGACCAGCCCCAGCATTTT
CASSESGDQPQHF
>few|.|TRBJ1-1|TRBV6-2/TRBV6-3
TGTGCCAGCACTAACCGCTGGGCTGAAGCTTTCTTT
CASTNRWAEAFF
>once|.|TRBJ2-1|TRBV2
TGTGCCAGCGATACCGCGGGGTACAATGAGCAGTTCTTC
CASDTAGYNEQFF
>many|.|TRBJ1-3|TRBV5-1
TGCGCCAGCAGCTTGGGACAGAAGAGCTCTGGAAACACCATATATTTT
CASSLGQKSSGNTIYF
>few|.|TRBJ1-4|TRBV7-2
TGTGCCAGCAGCTTAGGAGACGAAAAACTGTTTTTT
CASSLGDEKLFF
>.|.|TRBJ2-3|TRBV7-2
TGTGCCAGCAGCTTTCGGACTTTAAACACAGATACGCAGTATTTT
CASSFRTLNTDTQYF
>few|.|TRBJ1-2|TRBV12-3/TRBV12-4
TGTGCCAGCAGTCCGGTGACAGACTATGGCTACACCTTC
CASSPVTDYGYTF
>.|TRBD1|TRBJ2-7|TRBV19
TGTGCCAGTAGTACCGCAGGGGGCGAGCAGTACTTC
CASSTAGGEQYF
>.|TRBD1|TRBJ2-7|TRBV24-1
TGTGCCACCAGTGACCCCCGAGACAGGGGCTCCTACGAGCAGTACTTC
CATSDPRDRGSYEQYF